This T cell receptor (beta chain) was sequenced for a study of control samples from healthy donors and cancer patients. This CDR3 contains 14 residues. CDR1 is MNHNS and CDR2 is SASEGT in the germline V gene. V was pared by 8 bases and J by 5 bases, with 8 bases of the junction left unmatched. This table comes from immunoSEQ multiplex PCR, and its TCRdb copy is limited to in-frame clones, with some not included. Found here are around 170,000 clones, around 90% of them singletons; the top ten hold approximately 1.5%. Sequencing was done on a sample of blood. The chain joins TRBV6-1 to TRBJ1-1; TRBD1 matches 10 bases. This TCR came from a woman in her forties or fifties in good health. The CDR3 is CASRPGTGVTEAFF. The DNA of the CDR3 is TGTGCCAGCCGTCCCGGGACAGGGGTTACTGAAGCTTTCTTT.